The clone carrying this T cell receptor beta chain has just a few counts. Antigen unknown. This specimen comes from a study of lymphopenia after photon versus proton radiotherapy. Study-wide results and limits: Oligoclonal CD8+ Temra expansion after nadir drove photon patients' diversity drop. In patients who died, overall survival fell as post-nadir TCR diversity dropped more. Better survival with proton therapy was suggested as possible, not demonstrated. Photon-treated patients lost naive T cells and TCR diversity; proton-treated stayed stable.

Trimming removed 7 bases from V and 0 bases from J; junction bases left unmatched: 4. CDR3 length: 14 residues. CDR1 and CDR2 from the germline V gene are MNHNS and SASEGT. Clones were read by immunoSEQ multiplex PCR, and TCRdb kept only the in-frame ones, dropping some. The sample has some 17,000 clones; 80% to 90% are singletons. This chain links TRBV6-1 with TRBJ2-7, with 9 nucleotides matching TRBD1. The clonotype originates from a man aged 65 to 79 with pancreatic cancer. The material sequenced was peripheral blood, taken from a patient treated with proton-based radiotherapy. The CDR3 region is CASIDRGNSYEQYF. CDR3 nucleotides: TGTGCCAGCATTGACAGGGGGAACTCCTACGAGCAGTACTTC.